Detailed here is one TCR beta chain. The antigen is not known. Profiling relied on immunoSEQ multiplex PCR, and the TCRdb table lists in-frame clones only, not all of them. Among 60,000 to 90,000 clones, 85% to 95% were seen once, and the ten largest hold roughly 0.63%. This sample was taken from a study of cytomegalovirus exposure and HLA in healthy donors. The study, taken as a whole, reports: The authors listed some 160 TCR beta chains as cytomegalovirus-associated. A subsequent analysis found that TCR clusters from the first cohort also tended to co-occur in the 120 or so validation repertoires, with around 94% of cluster scores above 0. Rarity marked most TCR sequences, yet some public TCRs occurred in many donors. Specific recognition of CMV antigens was confirmed in vitro for a few chains (all CMV-associated).

This CDR3 is 17 amino acids long. Per the germline V gene, CDR1 is SGHTA and CDR2 is FQGNSA. J gave up 4 bases and V 5 bases, and 11 bases lay outside the gene matches. Sequencing was carried out using PBMCs. The V gene is TRBV7-2, the J gene TRBJ2-1; 10 bases agree with TRBD2. The receptor was derived from a woman between 18 and 30 years old in good health and CMV-seronegative. The CDR3 is CASSVVASGGLYNEQFF. CDR3 in DNA: TGTGCCAGCAGCGTAGTTGCTAGCGGGGGCCTGTACAATGAGCAGTTCTTC.